This T cell receptor beta chain was identified in a study of T cells in Graves' hyperthyroidism and ophthalmopathy. The CDR3 runs to 12 residues. Trimming removed 6 bases at V and 9 bases at J, with 9 bases between. Germline V gene data show CDR1 as LNHDA and CDR2 as SQIVND (reference sequence). The investigators amplified TCR beta CDR3 regions from RNA transcripts. The TCR CDR3 first-round RT-PCR relied on the HTBI primer set. A single record per CDR3 protein comes from TCRdb applying MiXCR to the multiplex PCR reads. Of about 400,000 distinct CDR3 sequences detected, roughly 25% appear once; the ten largest clones hold more than 60%. This clonotype was recorded only once.

The chain carries TRBV19 and TRBJ1-6; D remains unclear. Material for sequencing was blood. This receptor was obtained from a middle-aged man with Graves' hyperthyroidism. The CDR3 region is CASSAGGSPLHF. CDR3 DNA: TGTGCCAGTAGCGCCGGCGGTTCACCCCTCCACTTT. The variable domain in full, with the rest retrieved from reference TRBV19 and TRBJ1-6, is DGGITQSPKYLFRKEGQNVTLSCEQNLNHDAMYWYRQDPGQGLRLIYYSQIVNDFQKGDIAEGYSVSREKKESFPLTVTSAQKNPTAFYLCASSAGGSPLHFGNGTRLTVT.